The table lists the clone carrying this T cell receptor beta chain with a few counts. Its specificity is not known. The authors produced TCR alpha and TCR beta cDNA libraries with sample barcodes and UMIs by 5'RACE using constant-segment primers. One entry per CDR3 protein results from TCRdb running MiXCR on the 5' RACE reads. The sample lists more than 150,000 distinct CDR3 sequences, about a fifth occurring once. The record originates from a study of T-cell memory formation after mild COVID-19. Study results and limitations: Clones contracting over day 15 to 85 were CD4/CD8 balanced, with later expanders leaning CD4+. The main location of contracting CD4+ clones was CM and EM, and that of contracting CD8+ clones was EMRA. For second-wave clones that peaked at day 37, SARS-CoV-2 specificity went unverified.

Germline trimming cut 1 base from V and 4 bases from J; bases unmatched to any gene: 1. CDR1 is SGDLS, CDR2 YYNGEE, per germline. This CDR3 is built from 15 residues. The chain combines TRBV9 with TRBJ2-1; TRBD2 matches at 11 bases. This receptor was identified in an adult woman who had mild COVID-19 (a few samples of this study predate the infection). Cell type and time point are not known. The sequenced material came from PBMCs or a T cell subset sorted from them (not recorded which). DNA for the CDR3: TGTGCCAGCAGCGTACCTAGCGGGGGGTACAATGAGCAGTTCTTC. Protein product: CASSVPSGGYNEQFF.